These 15 T cell receptor beta chains were all obtained from the same sample, sequenced in a study of shared clonotypes between healthy human individuals. Profiled with immunoSEQ multiplex PCR; TCRdb holds only in-frame clones, not every one. Of some 2,000,000 clones in the sample, approximately 95% were seen once. Sequencing input: naive CD4+ T cells sorted from blood. Subset described: CD45RA+ positively selected. The receptors here all came from a man aged 18 to 30 in good health.

The CDR3 DNA reads TGTGCCAGCAGCCAAGAATCAAAGACAGCCACCAGGTACGAGCAGTACTTC. It codes for CASSQESKTATRYEQYF. The gene calls are TRBV4-2 and TRBJ2-7, with D perhaps matching TRBD1 (5 bases). The V gene's germline CDR1 is LGHNA and CDR2 YNFKEQ. V was cut by 0 bases and J by 4 bases, with 19 bases left in between. The CDR3 contains 17 residues.

This chain connects TRBV4-3 to TRBJ2-7, with 8 bases lining up with TRBD2. CDR1 and CDR2 from the germline V gene are LGHNA and YSLEER. This CDR3 spans 15 amino acids. The V and J ends lost 0 bases and 5 bases, in that order; junction bases with no gene match: 6. The CDR3, as DNA: TGCGCCAGCAGCCAAGAGGCGGGGGGAATCCACGAGCAGTACTTC. The encoded protein is CASSQEAGGIHEQYF.

The V call is TRBV4-3, the J call TRBJ2-3, with a weak D call TRBD2 (5 bases). V dropped 5 bases and J dropped 12 bases, with 18 bases sitting between them. The CDR3 extends over 13 amino acids. Per the germline V gene, CDR1 is LGHNA and CDR2 is YSLEER. This CDR3 is CASSDIQDSCQYF. The CDR3 DNA reads TGCGCCAGCAGCGACATCCAGGACTCCTGTCAGTATTTT.

The J gene is TRBJ2-7, the V gene TRBV21-1; TRBD2, the D gene given by the table, was not confirmed from the DNA. TRBV21-1 is flagged as a pseudogene. The CDR3 runs 13 residues. CDR3 in amino acids: CASSTGEGYEQYF. CDR3 DNA sequence: TGTGCCAGCAGCACCGGGGAAGGCTACGAGCAGTACTTC.

The CDR3 DNA reads as TGTGCCAGCAGCGTATTCGCAGGGACTAGCGGCACAGATACGCAGTATTTT. Translation: CASSVFAGTSGTDTQYF. The V gene is TRBV9, the J gene TRBJ2-3; the match to TRBD2 covers 10 bases. Germline assignment: CDR1 SGDLS and CDR2 YYNGEE. The CDR3 totals 17 residues. V lost 1 base, J lost 1 base, and 6 bases stayed unmatched.

This chain links TRBV25-1 with TRBJ1-2, with D perhaps matching TRBD1 (5 bases). Germline assignment: CDR1 MGHDK and CDR2 SYGVNS. The V and J ends lost 8 bases and 8 bases respectively, with 12 bases between them. CDR3 length: 11 residues. CDR3 nucleotides: TGTGCCAGCGGGGGAGAGTCCGGCTACACCTTC. The encoded protein is CASGGESGYTF.

For this clone: Other nucleotide sequences in the sample specify the same CDR3. The genes are TRBV27 and TRBJ1-2, with a possible D match to TRBD1 (5 bases). The CDR3 runs to 13 residues. Germline values: CDR1 MNHEY, CDR2 SMNVEV (reference sequence). With 2 bases removed from V and 3 bases from J, the gap between germline ends came to 7 bases. CDR3 in amino acids: CASSLRGDYGYTF. Written as DNA, the CDR3 is TGTGCCAGCAGTTTACGGGGGGACTATGGCTACACCTTC.

The chain employs TRBV30 and TRBJ2-7; a possible D gene is TRBD2 (5 bases). V was trimmed by 1 base and J by 2 bases, leaving 9 bases between them. The CDR3 spans 13 residues. CDR1 is GTSNPN and CDR2 is SVGIG in the germline V gene (reference sequence). The CDR3 loop reads CAWSAGVAYEQYF. The CDR3 DNA reads as TGTGCCTGGAGTGCCGGGGTTGCCTACGAGCAGTACTTC.

V usage is TRBV5-1 and J usage is TRBJ2-3, with D uncertain. CDR3 length: 12 residues. Germline loops: CDR1 SGHRS, CDR2 YFSETQ. V lost 1 base, J lost 4 bases, and 4 bases lay in between. The CDR3 is CASSLISDTQYF. The CDR3 region has the DNA TGCGCCAGCAGCTTGATCTCAGATACGCAGTATTTT.

V usage is TRBV6-6 and J usage is TRBJ1-5; D uncertain. The V and J ends lost 2 bases and 4 bases respectively, with 15 bases between them. The CDR3 is 16 residues long. Germline loops: CDR1 MNHNY, CDR2 SVGAGI (reference sequence). The CDR3 here is CASSYPKSEQNQPQHF. Written as DNA, the CDR3 is TGTGCCAGCAGTTACCCAAAGAGTGAACAGAATCAGCCCCAGCATTTT.

This chain connects TRBV6-5 to TRBJ1-1; the match to TRBD1 covers 12 bases. This CDR3 contains 14 residues. Germline CDR1 reads MNHEY; CDR2 reads SVGAGI. The junction had 2 bases not matched to a gene; V was cut back by 0 bases and J by 9 bases. The CDR3 region is CASSYSGQGAQAFF. The CDR3 DNA follows: TGTGCCAGCAGTTACTCGGGACAGGGGGCCCAAGCTTTCTTT.

The chain uses TRBV7-2 and TRBJ2-5; D possibly corresponds to TRBD1 (8 bases). The V gene lost 1 base and the J gene lost 7 bases, with 19 bases spanning the gap. The CDR3 is 16 residues long. CDR1 and CDR2 (germline): SGHTA, FQGNSA. The CDR3 bases are TGTGCCAGCAGCTTAGTGGGGGGGACAGGCGGACGGACCCAGTACTTC. Protein sequence: CASSLVGGTGGRTQYF.

The V call is TRBV18, the J call TRBJ2-2; D possibly corresponds to TRBD1 (5 bases). Germline assignment: CDR1 KGHSH and CDR2 LQKENI. Trimming shortened V by 3 bases and J by 5 bases, and 19 bases separated the two germline ends. The CDR3 has 17 amino acids. The DNA of the CDR3 is TGTGCCAGCTCACCTCCCGAAGGGGTGGATGGGACCGGGGAGCTGTTTTTT. This codes for CASSPPEGVDGTGELFF.

V is TRBV2 and J is TRBJ2-7; D call uncertain. The CDR3 has 15 residues. CDR1 and CDR2 (germline): SNHLY, FYNNEI. V lost 0 bases to trimming and J lost 6 bases, with 15 bases between them. The DNA for the CDR3 is TGTGCCAGCAGTGAAGCGCTCCCCGCTCTCGGCGAGCAGTACTTC. Protein: CASSEALPALGEQYF.

The chain uses TRBV25-1 and TRBJ2-1; D is undetermined. Trimming stripped 3 bases from V and 0 bases from J, with 9 bases between. This CDR3 is 15 amino acids long. Germline CDR1 is MGHDK and CDR2 is SYGVNS. CDR3: CASSDIGGSYNEQFF. CDR3 nucleotide sequence: TGTGCCAGCAGTGATATCGGCGGCTCCTACAATGAGCAGTTCTTC.